Detailed here is one TCR beta chain. Its specific antigen is unknown. There are no base qualities to consult, and no much larger clone falls within one base. TCRbeta CDR3 regions were amplified from genomic DNA by means of the immunoSEQ Assay, a bias-controlled multiplex PCR. The study's processing was this. Nucleated cell counts per sample were estimated from amplification of reference gene primers within the assay. To quantify the absolute abundance of each unique TCRbeta CDR3 rearrangement, sequence reads were collapsed and filtered. For each sample, productive Simpson clonality was calculated as the square root of Simpson's diversity index across productive rearrangements. Drawn from immuneACCESS, this table holds only the in-frame rearrangements with V and J called that TCRdb kept. Clones are partly lost; checked studies trace under half to an unresolved V gene and leave the rest unexplained. The DNA was the basis for D and trimming; V, J and clone size are from that table. The sample yields over 200,000 clones; roughly 87% were counted once. Around 10% of the sample is taken by the ten largest.

V is clipped by 0 bases and J by 4 bases, and the sequence between their germline boundaries is 10 bases long. There are 14 amino acids in the CDR3, from cysteine to phenylalanine inclusive. Here the CDR3 DNA is all that survives: 42 bases in frame from base 1. CDR1 is given as SGHRS and CDR2 as YFSETQ, both from the germline V gene. The data belong to a study of blood T cell repertoires in COVID-19 (TCRdb year 2020). Regarding the complete study: Samples covering the acute and convalescent phases of COVID-19 were provided by collaborators in the United States, Italy and Spain. The dataset comprised deeply sampled blood TCRbeta repertoires from subjects exposed to, actively infected with, or recovered from COVID-19. The prospective study material was composed of cDNA or gDNA derived from T cells, B-cell-depleted T cells, or PBMCs. HLA class I and class II types, where available, came from metadata supplied by the sample provider rather than from assay-based typing. A freely available public database, intended as a resource for researchers studying the immune response to SARS-CoV-2, is where the repertoires were released. Sample metadata almost always included a de-identified subject ID, COVID-19 status, age in years and sex. The samples were drawn from two sources: the first 160 participants of the ongoing ImmuneRACE study, and fewer than 1,500 subjects contributed by 6 global collaborators.

Participants in the prospective study were aged roughly 18 to 89 years, lived in 20 to 30 United States geographic areas, and enrolled through a virtual design. To assign participants to cohorts, the prospective study relied on clinical history that participants themselves reported in a screening survey and a study questionnaire. Each participant in the prospective study had whole blood, serum and a nasopharyngeal or oropharyngeal swab collected by mobile phlebotomists. Prospective study participants could optionally give additional blood draws and questionnaires over a roughly two-month period. Before DNA extraction, blood samples from the prospective study were shipped at room temperature or frozen. Beyond this particular receptor, the publication reports: The amount of clinical and demographic metadata varied by source and participant and was provided uncurated.

The rearrangement joined TRBV5-1 to TRBJ1-1, with the identity of the D gene unclear. The TCR sequence derives from a man between 18 and 29 years old with acute COVID-19. The sequenced sample consisted of PBMCs or T cells enriched from blood (not recorded which). The CDR3 protein: CASSLDAPGTEAFF. The DNA sequence is TGCGCCAGCAGCTTGGACGCCCCGGGCACTGAAGCTTTCTTT. The CDR3 plus the reference TRBV5-1 and TRBJ1-1 genes for the other parts give the full variable domain: KAGVTQTPRYLIKTRGQQVTLSCSPISGHRSVSWYQQTPGQGLQFLFEYFSETQRNKGNFPGRFSGRQFSNSRSEMNVSTLELGDSALYLCASSLDAPGTEAFFGQGTRLTVV.